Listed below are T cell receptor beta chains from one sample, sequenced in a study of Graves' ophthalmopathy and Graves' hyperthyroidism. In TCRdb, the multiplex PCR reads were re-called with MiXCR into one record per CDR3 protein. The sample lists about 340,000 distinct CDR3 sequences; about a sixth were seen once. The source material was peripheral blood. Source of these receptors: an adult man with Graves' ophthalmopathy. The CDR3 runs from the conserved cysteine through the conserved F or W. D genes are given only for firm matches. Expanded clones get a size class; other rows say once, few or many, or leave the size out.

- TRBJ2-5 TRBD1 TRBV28 CASSSTGTKETQYF TGTGCCAGCAGTTCGACAGGGACAAAAGAGACCCAGTACTTC
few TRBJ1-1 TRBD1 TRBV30 CAWRLPQGVNTEAFF TGTGCCTGGAGACTCCCCCAGGGGGTGAACACTGAAGCTTTCTTT
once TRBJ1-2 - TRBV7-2 CASSLGNGPYGYTF TGTGCCAGCAGCTTAGGAAATGGGCCCTATGGCTACACCTTC
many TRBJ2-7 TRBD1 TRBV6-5 CASSYGQGLSF TGTGCCAGCAGTTATGGACAGGGGTTGTCCTTC
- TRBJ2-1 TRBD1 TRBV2 CASKGTGTSKQFF TGTGCCAGCAAAGGGACAGGCACCTCAAAGCAGTTCTTC
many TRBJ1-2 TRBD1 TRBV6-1 CASSLNPGGIDGYTF TGTGCCAGCAGCCTCAACCCAGGGGGAATCGATGGCTACACCTTC
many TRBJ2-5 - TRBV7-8 CASSLAFTGRETQYF TGTGCCAGCAGCTTAGCTTTTACAGGCCGGGAGACCCAGTACTTC
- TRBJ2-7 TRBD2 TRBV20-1 CSARDLEELAGIGYEQYF TGCAGTGCTAGAGACCTAGAGGAACTAGCGGGAATAGGCTACGAGCAGTACTTC
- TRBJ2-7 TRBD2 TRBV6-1 CASRAGTSGTEQYF TGTGCCAGCAGGGCCGGGACTAGCGGGACCGAGCAGTACTTC
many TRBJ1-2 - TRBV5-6 CASSLHSGAQYGYTF TGTGCCAGCAGCTTACATAGCGGGGCCCAATATGGCTACACCTTC
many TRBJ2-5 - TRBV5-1 CASSGAQETQYF TGCGCCAGCTCCGGGGCTCAAGAGACCCAGTACTTC
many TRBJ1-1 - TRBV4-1 CASSQIQGFVAVYTEAFF TGCGCCAGCAGCCAAATTCAGGGATTCGTCGCGGTCTACACTGAAGCTTTCTTT
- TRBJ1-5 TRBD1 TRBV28 CASRQGGLNQPQHF TGTGCCAGCAGACAGGGGGGCCTTAATCAGCCCCAGCATTTT
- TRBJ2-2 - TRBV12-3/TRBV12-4 CASSFGRDYTGELFF TGTGCCAGCAGTTTCGGGCGGGACTACACCGGGGAGCTGTTTTTT
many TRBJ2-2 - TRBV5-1 CASSFRVGVPNTGELFF TGCGCCAGCAGCTTTCGAGTTGGGGTCCCGAACACCGGGGAGCTGTTTTTT
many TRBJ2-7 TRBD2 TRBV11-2 CASSLDAGGGDEQYF TGTGCCAGCTCCCTAGACGCGGGAGGAGGAGACGAGCAGTACTTC
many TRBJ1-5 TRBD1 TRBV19 CASGQGRNQPQHF TGTGCCAGTGGACAGGGGCGTAATCAGCCCCAGCATTTT
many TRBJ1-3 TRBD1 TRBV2 CASSEDRTPGNTIYF TGTGCCAGCAGTGAGGACAGGACGCCTGGAAACACCATATATTTT
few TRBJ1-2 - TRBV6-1 CASSKHSGANYGYTF TGTGCCAGCAGTAAACACAGCGGAGCTAACTATGGCTACACCTTC
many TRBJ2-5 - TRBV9 CASSAEVQETQYF TGTGCCAGCAGCGCGGAGGTGCAAGAGACCCAGTACTTC
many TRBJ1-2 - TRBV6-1 CASRGTNYGYTF TGTGCCAGCAGGGGCACCAACTATGGCTACACCTTC